The 26 T cell receptor beta chains below all came from one sample that was sequenced in a study of identical twins. In TCRdb, the 5' RACE reads were re-called with MiXCR into one record per CDR3 protein. The profile shows roughly 230,000 distinct CDR3 sequences, 6.5% to 9.5% of them singletons. The data also belong to a second study, concerning yellow fever vaccine responses in identical twins.

The source material was CD8+ T cells sorted from blood. These receptors all stem from a woman aged 18-29 years in good health.

This clonotype was seen repeatedly, ten times or more. This chain uses TRBV7-2 with TRBJ2-7, with no clear D. Trimming took off 6 bases at V and 4 bases at J, with 7 bases between the two ends. The CDR3 sequence is 11 residues long. From germline, CDR1 is SGHTA and CDR2 FQGNSA. This CDR3 reads CASRLNYEQYF. The CDR3 region has the DNA TGTGCCAGCAGATTGAATTACGAGCAGTACTTC.

The gene calls are TRBV7-2 and TRBJ2-7; 9 bases line up with TRBD1. The trim removed 3 bases at V and 5 bases at J, leaving 5 bases unmatched. Per germline, CDR1 SGHTA and CDR2 FQGNSA. This CDR3 has 14 residues. The CDR3 region is CASSFGTGSDEQYF. The CDR3 DNA is TGTGCCAGCAGCTTCGGGACAGGGTCCGACGAGCAGTACTTC. Full variable domain (outside the CDR3, taken from reference TRBV7-2 and TRBJ2-7): GAGVSQSPSNKVTEKGKDVELRCDPISGHTALYWYRQSLGQGLEFLIYFQGNSAPDKSGLPSDRFSAERTGGSVSTLTIQRTQQEDSAVYLCASSFGTGSDEQYFGPGTRLTVT.

The chain uses TRBV11-1 and TRBJ1-6, with 8 bases lining up with TRBD1. V gave up 8 bases and J gave up 10 bases; unmatched junction bases: 4. Germline V gene lookup returns CDR1 SGHAT and CDR2 FQDESV (reference sequence). CDR3 length: 12 residues. The CDR3 DNA reads as TGTGCCAGCGCCACAGGGGGATCACCCCTCCACTTT. Residues: CASATGGSPLHF.

This clonotype showed up just a few times. The V and J genes are TRBV21-1 and TRBJ1-5; TRBD1, as called in the table, went unchecked against the DNA. TRBV21-1 has pseudogene status. The CDR3 sequence is 15 residues long. Written as DNA, the CDR3 is TGTGCCAGCAGCAATAGGGGTTCAAAGCCTCAGCCCCAGCATTTT. This encodes CASSNRGSKPQPQHF.

The DNA for the CDR3 is TGTGCCAGCAATTTCTTGACGGGGACCGGGGAGCTGTTTTTT. Its protein is CASNFLTGTGELFF. The V call is TRBV6-5, the J call TRBJ2-2, with D tentatively TRBD2 (5 bases). The V gene's germline CDR1 is MNHEY and CDR2 SVGAGI. The CDR3 extends over 14 amino acids. Trimming cost V 7 bases and J 5 bases, with 14 bases left between them.

This clonotype was seen repeatedly, ten times or more. The chain carries TRBV9 and TRBJ2-3; D uncertain. The V gene's germline CDR1 is SGDLS and CDR2 YYNGEE. The V end was cut by 5 bases, the J end by 0 bases, with 16 bases between. The CDR3 totals 16 residues. The CDR3 DNA is TGTGCCAGCAGTTACCCTCGAGATTCTAGCACAGATACGCAGTATTTT. Its translation: CASSYPRDSSTDTQYF.

This clonotype has a handful of counts. The genes are TRBV27 and TRBJ2-7, with 11 bases matching TRBD1. Looked up from germline, CDR1 is MNHEY and CDR2 is SMNVEV (reference sequence). Losses at the gene ends were 3 bases for V and 6 bases for J; bases not matched to a gene: 7. This CDR3 has 15 residues. CDR3 loop: CASSLGTGGFSEQYF. The CDR3 DNA reads as TGTGCCAGCAGTTTGGGGACAGGGGGTTTCTCCGAGCAGTACTTC.

The table lists this clonotype with a few counts. The chain joins TRBV20-1 to TRBJ2-7; TRBD2 matches 7 bases. Germline V gives CDR1 DFQATT, CDR2 SNEGSKA (reference sequence). V lost 6 bases and J lost 3; bases outside the gene matches: 14. CDR3 length equals 15 residues. The CDR3 is CSARGMREGLYEQYF. The CDR3, as DNA: TGCAGTGCGCGCGGAATGAGGGAGGGCCTCTACGAGCAGTACTTC.

This clonotype was counted ten times or more. CDR3 coding DNA: TGCAGCGTACGGACGCTGAACACTGAAGCTTTCTTT. Translating it yields CSVRTLNTEAFF. The J gene is TRBJ1-1, the V gene TRBV29-1, with D hard to call. Germline V gene lookup returns CDR1 SQVTM and CDR2 ANQGSEA. Trimming stripped 6 bases from V and 0 bases from J, with 8 bases between. The CDR3 runs 12 residues.

This clonotype was counted at least ten times. J is TRBJ2-1 and V is TRBV4-3; 8 positions match TRBD2. CDR3 length: 16 residues. With 0 bases clipped from V and 1 base from J, the junction kept 2 bases outside the gene matches. Germline V gene lookup returns CDR1 LGHNA and CDR2 YSLEER. DNA of the CDR3: TGCGCCAGCAGCCAAGAGGCGGGGGGTTCCTACAATGAGCAGTTCTTC. As protein: CASSQEAGGSYNEQFF.

This clonotype was seen repeatedly, ten times or more. The V call is TRBV29-1, the J call TRBJ1-2; D remains unclear. CDR3 length: 11 residues. Germline V gene sequence: CDR1 SQVTM, CDR2 ANQGSEA. V was cut by 4 bases and J by 5 bases, with 8 bases left in between. The CDR3 sequence is CSVVGLYGYTF. As DNA, the CDR3 is TGCAGCGTTGTGGGTCTATATGGCTACACCTTC. The full variable domain, with the rest looked up from reference TRBV29-1 and TRBJ1-2, is SAVISQKPSRDICQRGTSLTIQCQVDSQVTMMFWYRQQPGQSLTLIATANQGSEATYESGFVIDKFPISRPNLTFSTLTVSNMSPEDSSIYLCSVVGLYGYTFGSGTRLTVV.

This clonotype was counted ten times or more. The chain recombines TRBV29-1 with TRBJ2-3; 9 bases match TRBD2. This CDR3 contains 14 residues. In germline, CDR1 is SQVTM, CDR2 ANQGSEA. The V segment lost 6 bases and the J segment 1 base; nucleotides outside the gene matches: 5. The CDR3 DNA sequence: TGCAGCGTCCCCAGGACTAGCGGCACAGATACGCAGTATTTT. It specifies CSVPRTSGTDTQYF.

This clonotype was recorded once. The genes are TRBV6-2 or TRBV6-3 and TRBJ2-5; 7 positions agree with TRBD2. The CDR3 totals 14 residues. Germline-derived CDR1 and CDR2 are MNHEY and SVGEGT. V gave up 5 bases and J gave up 2 bases; unmatched junction bases: 5. The CDR3 spells CASSSGIPQETQYF. In DNA, the CDR3 is TGTGCCAGCAGTAGCGGGATTCCACAAGAGACCCAGTACTTC.

CDR3 protein: CASGLKETQYF. CDR3 DNA sequence: TGTGCCAGTGGACTTAAAGAGACCCAGTACTTC. This sequence joins TRBV27 and TRBJ2-5, with a weak D call TRBD2 (5 bases). The CDR3 has 11 residues. Germline V CDR1 and CDR2: MNHEY, SMNVEV (reference sequence). Trimming took 9 bases from V and 3 from J, leaving 8 bases between them.

This clonotype was counted between two and nine times. The chain recombines TRBV12-3 or TRBV12-4 with TRBJ2-3; 12 positions match TRBD2. V was clipped by 5 bases and J by 3 bases; unmatched bases: 3. CDR3 length equals 15 residues. The CDR3 nucleotides read TGTGCCAGCAGTCCTAGCGGGAGGGGTACAGATACGCAGTATTTT. This gives the protein CASSPSGRGTDTQYF.

This clonotype was recorded many times. The CDR3 nucleotides are TGTGCCAGCTCTCACTTGACCCCACGGGGGGCTCGAGGCACCGGGGAGCTGTTTTTT. Protein: CASSHLTPRGARGTGELFF. This rearrangement joins TRBV12-3 or TRBV12-4 to TRBJ2-2, with D perhaps matching TRBD2 (7 bases). This CDR3 is 19 amino acids long. V gave up 8 bases and J gave up 4 bases, with 29 bases separating them.

The gene calls are TRBV9 and TRBJ2-5; D perhaps matches TRBD2 (5 bases). With 1 base removed from V and 0 bases from J, the gap between germline ends came to 7 bases. The CDR3 contains 14 residues. Germline CDR1 and CDR2: SGDLS and YYNGEE. The CDR3 reads CASSVLSDQETQYF. The CDR3 bases are TGTGCCAGCAGCGTACTTAGCGACCAAGAGACCCAGTACTTC.

This clonotype was picked up a small number of times. Written as DNA, the CDR3 is TGTGCCAGCAGTCTCAGTTTTCCCTCCTACAATGAGCAGTTCTTC. The encoded protein is CASSLSFPSYNEQFF. The chain links TRBV27 to TRBJ2-1; D is unclear. This CDR3 contains 15 residues. Germline V gene lookup returns CDR1 MNHEY and CDR2 SMNVEV (reference sequence). Trimming pared 5 bases from V and 0 bases from J, leaving 11 bases between.

This clonotype has ten or more counts. The chain has TRBV29-1 and TRBJ2-5; a weak D match, TRBD2 (5 bases). The ends were cut back, 8 bases at V and 3 bases at J, with 13 bases in the middle. CDR1 is SQVTM, CDR2 ANQGSEA, per germline. The CDR3 totals 12 residues. For the CDR3, the DNA is TGCAGCCACCGGGGAGAGAAAGAGACCCAGTACTTC. This translates into CSHRGEKETQYF.

This clonotype was seen a few times. The V call is TRBV6-2 or TRBV6-3, the J call TRBJ2-7; D remains unclear. Trimming removed 2 bases at V and 0 bases at J, with 11 bases between. The CDR3 totals 15 residues. From germline, CDR1 is MNHEY and CDR2 SVGEGT. In nucleotides, the CDR3 is TGTGCCAGCAGTTACGTGACATGGACCTCCTACGAGCAGTACTTC. Amino acids: CASSYVTWTSYEQYF.

In its sample, this clonotype was seen many times. This chain joins TRBV5-8 and TRBJ1-2; perhaps TRBD1 as D (6 bases). The germline V gene encodes CDR1 SGHTS and CDR2 YDEGEE. This CDR3 comprises 15 residues. Trimming removed 4 bases at V and 4 bases at J, with 17 bases between. CDR3 loop: CASSIEGELIYGYTF. CDR3 nucleotide sequence: TGTGCCAGCAGCATAGAGGGGGAGCTAATCTATGGCTACACCTTC.

Points on this clonotype: Mismatch with germline at one junction end may stem from a read error. The chain recombines TRBV4-2 with TRBJ1-1; 7 bases line up with TRBD1. Germline-derived CDR1 and CDR2 are LGHNA and YNFKEQ. This CDR3 comprises 15 residues. CDR3: CASCQARTGGTEAFF. In nucleotides, the CDR3 is TGTGCCAGCTGCCAAGCCCGGACAGGCGGCACTGAAGCTTTCTTT.

The genes are TRBV29-1 and TRBJ2-7, with D unresolved. CDR3 length equals 16 residues. Trimming cost V 1 base and J 2 bases, with 18 bases left between them. Germline values: CDR1 SQVTM, CDR2 ANQGSEA. CDR3 protein: CSVEGVSVTHPYEQYF. CDR3 nucleotides: TGCAGCGTTGAAGGGGTATCCGTGACCCACCCCTACGAGCAGTACTTC.

This clonotype was picked up one time. This rearrangement joins TRBV5-1 to TRBJ2-2; 10 nucleotides align to TRBD1. Germline CDR1 reads SGHRS; CDR2 reads YFSETQ. This CDR3 has 18 amino acids. Trimming cost V 3 bases and J 6 bases; bases outside gene matches: 14. The CDR3 nucleotides read TGCGCCAGCAGCTCACCCGGGACAGGGGCCAGAGGGCCCGGGGAGCTGTTTTTT. This sequence encodes CASSSPGTGARGPGELFF.

Details on this clonotype: With a much larger clone just one base away, this may be a read error. The chain is built from TRBV7-9 and TRBJ2-7; 9 bases are a match to TRBD2. This CDR3 comprises 15 residues. Germline assignment: CDR1 SEHNR and CDR2 FQNEAQ (reference sequence). The CDR3 region has the DNA TGTGCCAGCAGCTTAGGGCTAGCGGGAAGGAGCGAGCAGTGCTTC. Amino acid sequence: CASSLGLAGRSEQCF.

This clonotype was seen a handful of times. The chain carries TRBV20-1 and TRBJ2-2; D is possibly TRBD2 (6 bases). Trimming took off 2 bases at V and 3 bases at J, with 10 bases between the two ends. This CDR3 has 14 residues. Germline loops: CDR1 DFQATT, CDR2 SNEGSKA (reference sequence). As DNA, the CDR3 is TGCAGTGCTAGAATAGGAGGGGACACCGGGGAGCTGTTTTTT. This sequence encodes CSARIGGDTGELFF.